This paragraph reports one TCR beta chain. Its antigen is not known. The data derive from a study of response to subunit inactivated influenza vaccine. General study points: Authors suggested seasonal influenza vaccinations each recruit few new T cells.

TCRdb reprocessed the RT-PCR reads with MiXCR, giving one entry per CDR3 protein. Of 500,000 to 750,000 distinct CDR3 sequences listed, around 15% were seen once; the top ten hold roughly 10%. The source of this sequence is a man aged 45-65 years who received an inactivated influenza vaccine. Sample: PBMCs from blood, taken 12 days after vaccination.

CDR3: CATSASSGNYNEQFF. As DNA, the CDR3 is TGTGCCACCAGTGCATCTAGCGGGAACTACAATGAGCAGTTCTTC. The chain is built from TRBV24-1 and TRBJ2-1, with 9 bases matching TRBD2. V shed 5 bases, J shed 3 bases, and the junction held 4 bases outside the gene matches. Germline V gene lookup returns CDR1 KGHDR and CDR2 SFDVKD. This CDR3 is 15 amino acids long.